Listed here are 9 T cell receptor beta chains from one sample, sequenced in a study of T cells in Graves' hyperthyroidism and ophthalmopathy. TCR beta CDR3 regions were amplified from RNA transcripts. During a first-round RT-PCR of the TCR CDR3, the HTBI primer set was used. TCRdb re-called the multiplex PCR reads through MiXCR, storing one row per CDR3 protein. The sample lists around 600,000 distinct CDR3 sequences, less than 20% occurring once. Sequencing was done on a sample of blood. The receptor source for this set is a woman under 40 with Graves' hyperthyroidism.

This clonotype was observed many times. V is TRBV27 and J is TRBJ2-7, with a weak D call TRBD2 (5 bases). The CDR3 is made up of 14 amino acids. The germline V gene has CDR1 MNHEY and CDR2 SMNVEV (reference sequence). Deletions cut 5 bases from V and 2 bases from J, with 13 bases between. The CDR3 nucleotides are TGTGCCAGCAGTCCCGATCTAGCTACCTACGAGCAGTACTTC. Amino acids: CASSPDLATYEQYF.

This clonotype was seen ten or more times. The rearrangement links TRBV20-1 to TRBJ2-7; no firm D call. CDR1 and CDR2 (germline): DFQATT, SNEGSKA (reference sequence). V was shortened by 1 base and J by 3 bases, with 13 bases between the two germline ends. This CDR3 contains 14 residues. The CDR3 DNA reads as TGCAGTGCTAGAGTAACAGAACAACTCTACGAGCAGTACTTC. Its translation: CSARVTEQLYEQYF.

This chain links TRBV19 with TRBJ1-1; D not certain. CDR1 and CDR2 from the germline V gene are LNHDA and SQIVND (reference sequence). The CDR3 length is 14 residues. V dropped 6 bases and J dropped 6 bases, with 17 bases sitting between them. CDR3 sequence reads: CASSKSGDRAEAFF. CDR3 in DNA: TGTGCCAGTAGCAAATCCGGGGATCGGGCTGAAGCTTTCTTT.

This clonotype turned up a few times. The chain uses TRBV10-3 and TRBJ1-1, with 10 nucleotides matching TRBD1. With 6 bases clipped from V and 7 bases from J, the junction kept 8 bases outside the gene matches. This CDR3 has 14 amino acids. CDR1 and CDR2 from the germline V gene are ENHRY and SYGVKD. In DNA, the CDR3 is TGTGCCATCAGGGAGACAGGGGGCTTTGGTGAAGCTTTCTTT. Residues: CAIRETGGFGEAFF.

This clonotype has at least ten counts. The CDR3 coding sequence is TGCAGTGCTAGAGGACTGAACCTCCGCGGGGGCAATGAGCAGTTCTTC. Protein product: CSARGLNLRGGNEQFF. The rearrangement links TRBV20-1 to TRBJ2-1, with 7 positions matching TRBD2. This CDR3 is built from 16 residues. V was pared by 1 base and J by 6 bases, with 12 bases of the junction left unmatched. Germline V gene sequence: CDR1 DFQATT, CDR2 SNEGSKA (reference sequence).

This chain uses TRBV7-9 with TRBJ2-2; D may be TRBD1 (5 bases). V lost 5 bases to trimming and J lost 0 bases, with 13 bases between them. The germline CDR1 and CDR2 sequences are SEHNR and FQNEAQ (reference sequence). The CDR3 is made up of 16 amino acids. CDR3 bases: TGTGCCAGCAGCACCCCCGCAGGGTCGAACACCGGGGAGCTGTTTTTT. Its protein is CASSTPAGSNTGELFF. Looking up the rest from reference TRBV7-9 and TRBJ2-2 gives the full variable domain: DTGVSQNPRHKITKRGQNVTFRCDPISEHNRLYWYRQTLGQGPEFLTYFQNEAQLEKSRLLSDRFSAERPKGSFSTLEIQRTEQGDSAMYLCASSTPAGSNTGELFFGEGSRLTVL.

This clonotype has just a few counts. DNA for the CDR3: TGTGCCAGCAGCTTCCTAGCATCTAGCACAGATACGCAGTATTTT. Protein: CASSFLASSTDTQYF. The chain recombines TRBV5-4 with TRBJ2-3, with D tentatively TRBD2 (5 bases). Germline V lookup: CDR1 SGHNT, CDR2 YYREEE (reference sequence). The germline V and J ends were trimmed by 2 bases and 0 bases, with 10 bases remaining between them. This CDR3 is built from 15 residues.

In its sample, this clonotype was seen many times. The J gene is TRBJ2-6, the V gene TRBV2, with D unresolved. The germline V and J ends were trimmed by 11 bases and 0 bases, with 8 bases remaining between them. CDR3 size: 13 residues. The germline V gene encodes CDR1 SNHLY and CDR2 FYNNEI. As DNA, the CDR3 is TGTGCCGAGCATACCTCTGGGGCCAACGTCCTGACTTTC. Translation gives CAEHTSGANVLTF.

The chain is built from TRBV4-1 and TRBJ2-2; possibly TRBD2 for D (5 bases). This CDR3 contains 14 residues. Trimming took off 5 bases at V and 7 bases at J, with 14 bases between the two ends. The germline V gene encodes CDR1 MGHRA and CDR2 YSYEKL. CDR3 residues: CASSVRTRGGELFF. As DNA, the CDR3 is TGCGCCAGCAGCGTCCGGACCCGGGGCGGGGAGCTGTTTTTT.